What follows is one T cell receptor (beta chain) and its context. This record comes from a study of blood T cell repertoires in COVID-19. Study-wide background: Both acute and convalescent COVID-19 samples were obtained from the United States, Italy and Spain. From T cells, B-cell-depleted T cells, or PBMCs came the material, which was cDNA or gDNA.

Germline V gene lookup returns CDR1 SGHNT and CDR2 YENEEA. The V gene end was trimmed by 5 bases and the J gene end by 7 bases; junction bases not matched to a gene: 6. The CDR3 totals 14 residues. TCRdb's table, derived via immunoSEQ multiplex PCR, lists solely in-frame clones and lacks some. The top ten clones hold 4.5% to 5.5% of a sample with 150,000 to 200,000 clones, around four fifths of them seen once. V gene TRBV11-3 combines with J gene TRBJ2-1, with TRBD1 matching over 9 bases. The TCR sequence derives from a young woman with acute or convalescent COVID-19. Sequencing input: peripheral blood. For the CDR3, the DNA is TGTGCCAGCAGCAGCCGGGACAGGGTGAATGAGCAGTTCTTC. Translated: CASSSRDRVNEQFF.